The 23 T cell receptor beta chains in this list originate from one sample, sequenced in a study of CD8+ T cells in alopecia areata. Treatment denoted: oral pan-JAK inhibitor, 5-10 mg twice daily. The sequencing template was cDNA reverse transcribed from extracted RNA. Here immunoSEQ multiplex PCR was the method, and the copy in TCRdb shows in-frame clones only, minus some. The sample has about 190,000 clones, about 60% seen once; the top ten hold 10% to 15%. This sample comprised CD8+ T cells sorted from blood, obtained at week 24, from a patient treated with tofacitinib. Receptors were obtained from a human donor with alopecia areata.

The chain links TRBV30 to TRBJ1-2, with TRBD1 matching over 7 bases. There are 13 residues in the CDR3. Germline V gene data show CDR1 as GTSNPN and CDR2 as SVGIG (reference sequence). The ends lost 5 bases at V and 4 bases at J; junction bases unmatched: 7. CDR3: CAWEQGKAYGYTF. The CDR3 bases are TGTGCCTGGGAACAGGGGAAAGCCTATGGCTACACCTTC.

The rearrangement links TRBV6-5 to TRBJ2-7; possible D gene TRBD2, 5 bases. Germline assignment: CDR1 MNHEY and CDR2 SVGAGI. V lost 5 bases, J lost 2 bases, and 7 bases lay in between. The CDR3 totals 12 residues. The CDR3 DNA sequence: TGTGCCAGCAGTCCCGGGGCCTACGAGCAGTACTTC. As protein: CASSPGAYEQYF.

A single count supports this clone. The chain joins TRBV30 to TRBJ2-7; D unclear. V was trimmed by 4 bases and J by 3 bases, leaving 16 bases between them. CDR1 is GTSNPN, CDR2 SVGIG, per germline (reference sequence). The CDR3 spans 14 residues. DNA for the CDR3: TGTGCCTGGAATAAGGTCCACAGACACTACGAGCAGTACTTC. This codes for CAWNKVHRHYEQYF.

Only a few counts were recorded for this clone. The chain combines TRBV4-1 with TRBJ2-2; D possibly corresponds to TRBD2 (7 bases). V was trimmed by 1 base and J by 4 bases, leaving 13 bases between them. This CDR3 has 16 amino acids. The germline V gene encodes CDR1 MGHRA and CDR2 YSYEKL. Here the CDR3 DNA reads TGCGCCAGCAGCCAAGTTCCTCGGGGGGCCACCGGGGAGCTGTTTTTT. As protein: CASSQVPRGATGELFF.

This chain connects TRBV5-6 to TRBJ2-1, with TRBD1 identical over 10 bases. This CDR3 is built from 14 residues. Germline V gives CDR1 SGHDT, CDR2 YYEEEE. With 2 bases clipped from V and 9 bases from J, the junction kept 5 bases outside the gene matches. The CDR3 loop reads CASSFGTGAGEQFF. CDR3 in DNA: TGTGCCAGCAGCTTCGGGACAGGGGCTGGTGAGCAGTTCTTC.

The chain uses TRBV11-3 and TRBJ2-7; 9 bases agree with TRBD1. J gave up 4 bases and V 3 bases, and 7 bases lay outside the gene matches. Germline loops: CDR1 SGHNT, CDR2 YENEEA. There are 15 residues in the CDR3. The CDR3 is CASSFAGTGWYEQYF. DNA for the CDR3: TGTGCCAGCAGCTTTGCCGGGACAGGGTGGTACGAGCAGTACTTC.

The rearrangement links TRBV5-1 to TRBJ2-5; 7 bases map to TRBD1. The CDR3 is made up of 16 amino acids. With V trimmed by 0 bases and J by 5 bases, 10 bases remained unmatched. Germline assignment: CDR1 SGHRS and CDR2 YFSETQ. CDR3 sequence reads: CASSLVAMDRSETQYF. DNA for the CDR3: TGCGCCAGCAGCTTGGTTGCTATGGACAGGTCGGAGACCCAGTACTTC.

The table lists this clone with a few counts. The chain carries TRBV7-7 and TRBJ2-1, with unresolved D. V lost 5 bases and J lost 8, with 13 bases in between. This CDR3 spans 13 amino acids. The germline V gene encodes CDR1 SSHAT and CDR2 FNYEAQ (reference sequence). The CDR3: CASSHGVVYEQFF. DNA for the CDR3: TGTGCCAGCAGCCACGGAGTAGTCTATGAGCAGTTCTTC.

About this clone itself: Other DNA sequences in this specimen translate into the identical CDR3. The rearrangement joins TRBV9 to TRBJ1-6; no definite D call. The V end lost 8 bases, the J end lost 10 bases, and 4 bases lay between the germline ends. The germline gives CDR1 SGDLS, CDR2 YYNGEE. This CDR3 has 9 residues. The CDR3 DNA sequence: TGTGCCAGTGGATCACCCCTCCACTTT. Translating gives CASGSPLHF.

The chain has TRBV6-4 and TRBJ1-1; D is undetermined. CDR3 length equals 13 residues. V gave up 10 bases and J gave up 0 bases, with 12 bases separating them. CDR1 and CDR2 (germline): MRHNA, SNTAGT. The CDR3 DNA sequence: TGTGCCACTAGTCTGTGGCTGAACACTGAAGCTTTCTTT. Translation: CATSLWLNTEAFF.

This clone occurred a few times. This chain joins TRBV30 and TRBJ1-4; the match to TRBD1 covers 7 bases. J gave up 5 bases and V 3 bases, and 6 bases lay outside the gene matches. This CDR3 is 14 amino acids long. Germline V lookup: CDR1 GTSNPN, CDR2 SVGIG (reference sequence). The CDR3 sequence: CAWSSTGLNEKLFF. The DNA for the CDR3 is TGTGCCTGGAGCTCGACAGGGTTGAATGAAAAACTGTTTTTT.

The rearrangement uses TRBV7-9 and TRBJ1-1, with D hard to call. V gave up 8 bases and J gave up 0 bases, with 4 bases separating them. CDR1 SEHNR and CDR2 FQNEAQ come from the germline V gene (reference sequence). CDR3 length: 11 amino acids. The CDR3 DNA reads as TGTGCCAGCGCGGTGAACACTGAAGCTTTCTTT. As protein: CASAVNTEAFF.

This clone showed up just once. V gene TRBV30 combines with J gene TRBJ2-1; 8 nucleotides match TRBD1. The germline gives CDR1 GTSNPN, CDR2 SVGIG (reference sequence). The CDR3 is 15 amino acids. The ends lost 2 bases at V and 3 bases at J; junction bases unmatched: 6. The CDR3 region is CAWSFGTGVYNEQFF. CDR3 coding DNA: TGTGCCTGGAGTTTCGGGACAGGCGTCTACAATGAGCAGTTCTTC.

This clone was counted only a few times. The gene calls are TRBV29-1 and TRBJ1-1, with D uncertain. Germline CDR1 is SQVTM and CDR2 is ANQGSEA. The length of the CDR3 is 10 residues. V was trimmed by 4 bases and J by 8 bases, leaving 8 bases between them. This CDR3 is CSVVLFEAFF. CDR3 sequence (DNA): TGCAGCGTTGTGCTGTTCGAAGCTTTCTTT. Variable domain in full (rest from reference TRBV29-1 and TRBJ1-1): SAVISQKPSRDICQRGTSLTIQCQVDSQVTMMFWYRQQPGQSLTLIATANQGSEATYESGFVIDKFPISRPNLTFSTLTVSNMSPEDSSIYLCSVVLFEAFFGQGTRLTVV.

The chain has TRBV11-2 and TRBJ1-2; D is unresolved. Trimming cost V 6 bases and J 5 bases, with 7 bases left between them. This CDR3 contains 11 residues. The germline CDR1 and CDR2 sequences are SGHAT and FQNNGV. The DNA of the CDR3 is TGTGCCAGCAGGAAATATTATGGCTACACCTTC. This gives the protein CASRKYYGYTF.

The CDR3 coding sequence is TGCGCCAGCAGCCACCAAGAGACCCAGTACTTC. As protein: CASSHQETQYF. The V gene is TRBV5-1, the J gene TRBJ2-5; the D is unclear. V lost 4 bases, J lost 0 bases, and 1 base lay in between. In germline, CDR1 is SGHRS, CDR2 YFSETQ. The CDR3 spans 11 residues.

The rearrangement links TRBV13 to TRBJ2-2; maybe TRBD2 (6 bases). Germline-derived CDR1 and CDR2 are PRHDT and FYEKMQ (reference sequence). The CDR3 contains 16 residues. V lost 5 bases to trimming and J lost 4 bases, with 17 bases between them. The CDR3: CASSQRGGSGTGELFF. The CDR3 DNA follows: TGTGCCAGCAGCCAACGAGGTGGTAGCGGCACCGGGGAGCTGTTTTTT.

This sequence joins TRBV19 and TRBJ1-1; no firm D call. The CDR3 covers 13 residues. In germline, CDR1 is LNHDA, CDR2 SQIVND (reference sequence). V lost 3 bases, J lost 4 bases, and 9 bases lay in between. The CDR3 DNA reads as TGTGCCAGTAGTATCGGCCAAACCACTGAAGCTTTCTTT. Encoded protein: CASSIGQTTEAFF.

This chain connects TRBV15 to TRBJ2-1, with TRBD2 as a possible D gene (7 bases). This CDR3 region has 15 residues. Between the trimmed V and J ends, which lost 4 bases and 4 bases, there was a span of 14 bases. The V gene's germline CDR1 is LNHNV and CDR2 YYDKDF (reference sequence). CDR3 nucleotides: TGTGCCACCAGCAAGGGGGGGATTCTGTACAATGAGCAGTTCTTC. Translated: CATSKGGILYNEQFF.

CDR3 region: CASSMEGAENIQYF. DNA of the CDR3: TGTGCCAGTAGTATGGAGGGGGCGGAGAACATTCAGTACTTC. The chain combines TRBV19 with TRBJ2-4, with TRBD1 as a possible D gene (7 bases). Trimming cost V 3 bases and J 7 bases, with 13 bases left between them. CDR3 size: 14 residues. CDR1 is LNHDA, CDR2 SQIVND, per germline (reference sequence).

The chain links TRBV13 to TRBJ2-2; a weak D match, TRBD1 (5 bases). This CDR3 has 14 amino acids. V lost 2 bases to trimming and J lost 3 bases, with 7 bases between them. CDR1 and CDR2 from the germline V gene are PRHDT and FYEKMQ (reference sequence). The CDR3: CASSLRGYTGELFF. The CDR3 DNA is TGTGCCAGCAGCTTAAGGGGTTACACCGGGGAGCTGTTTTTT.

The rearrangement links TRBV7-9 to TRBJ2-3, with 9 nucleotides matching TRBD1. The CDR3 consists of 15 residues. Germline V lookup: CDR1 SEHNR, CDR2 FQNEAQ (reference sequence). The V segment lost 3 bases and the J segment 6 bases; nucleotides outside the gene matches: 7. The CDR3: CASSLRGTGYDTQYF. The CDR3 DNA follows: TGTGCCAGCAGCTTGAGGGGGACAGGGTACGATACGCAGTATTTT.

In its sample, this clone was seen a few times. The genes are TRBV15 and TRBJ2-2; the match to TRBD1 covers 9 bases. The CDR3 is 14 residues long. The junction had 7 bases not matched to a gene; V was cut back by 7 bases and J by 7 bases. The V gene's germline CDR1 is LNHNV and CDR2 YYDKDF (reference sequence). For the CDR3, the DNA is TGTGCCACCACCGGGACAGGGTTGAGCGGGGAGCTGTTTTTT. Amino acid sequence: CATTGTGLSGELFF. The full variable domain, with the rest looked up from reference TRBV15 and TRBJ2-2, is DAMVIQNPRYQVTQFGKPVTLSCSQTLNHNVMYWYQQKSSQAPKLLFHYYDKDFNNEADTPDNFQSRRPNTSFCFLDIRSPGLGDTAMYLCATTGTGLSGELFFGEGSRLTVL.